Listed here are 15 T cell receptor beta chains from one sample, sequenced in a study of OX40 agonist ivuxolimab in advanced cancers. Sequencing was performed with immunoSEQ multiplex PCR; in TCRdb, only in-frame clones are kept and a portion is missing. The sample yields some 25,000 clones, around 85% seen once. The starting material was CD4+ or CD8+ T cells sorted from blood, obtained in a trial of the OX40 agonist ivuxolimab. The receptors were gathered from an adult with an advanced solid tumor such as melanoma, head and neck, liver or kidney cancer.

The V call is TRBV27, the J call TRBJ2-7, with TRBD2 matching 8 bases. The CDR3 spans 14 residues. V trimming: 4 bases; J trimming: 7 bases; junction bases outside the gene matches: 9. Germline V gives CDR1 MNHEY, CDR2 SMNVEV (reference sequence). CDR3 region: CASSYGGRWGEQYF. As DNA, the CDR3 is TGTGCCAGCAGTTATGGCGGGAGGTGGGGGGAGCAGTACTTC.

CDR3 protein: CASSTSPEGAGGYTF. DNA of the CDR3: TGTGCCAGCAGCACCTCCCCCGAGGGGGCTGGTGGCTACACCTTC. The V gene is TRBV7-8, the J gene TRBJ1-2, with 7 bases identical to TRBD1. The V segment lost 5 bases and the J segment 7 bases; nucleotides outside the gene matches: 13. CDR1 is SGHVS and CDR2 is FQNEAQ in the germline V gene. This CDR3 contains 15 residues. The variable domain in full, completed from reference TRBV7-8 and TRBJ1-2, reads GAGVSQSPRYKVAKRGQDVALRCDPISGHVSLFWYQQALGQGPEFLTYFQNEAQLDKSGLPSDRFFAERPEGSVSTLKIQRTQQEDSAVYLCASSTSPEGAGGYTFGSGTRLTVV.

The V gene is TRBV7-6, the J gene TRBJ1-6, with 7 bases aligning to TRBD1. Unmatched junction bases numbered 5, after V lost 0 bases and J lost 3 bases. Germline loops: CDR1 SGHVS, CDR2 FNYEAQ. The CDR3 has 17 residues. The CDR3 reads CASSLATGVGYNSPLHF. The CDR3 nucleotides are TGTGCCAGCAGCTTAGCTACAGGGGTCGGCTATAATTCACCCCTCCACTTT.

The chain joins TRBV27 to TRBJ2-7, with D perhaps assigned TRBD1 or TRBD2 (6 bases each). Trimming left V 3 bases short and J 5 bases short, with 17 bases between. The CDR3 has 15 amino acids. Germline CDR1 and CDR2: MNHEY and SMNVEV (reference sequence). CDR3: CASSFRGRIPHEQYF. DNA for the CDR3: TGTGCCAGCAGTTTCCGGGGGCGAATTCCCCACGAGCAGTACTTC.

The rearrangement uses TRBV19 and TRBJ1-3; 7 bases map to TRBD1. The V gene's germline CDR1 is LNHDA and CDR2 SQIVND (reference sequence). This CDR3 has 15 amino acids. With V trimmed by 6 bases and J by 0 bases, 5 bases remained unmatched. CDR3 protein: CASRPGQSSGNTIYF. CDR3 sequence (DNA): TGTGCCAGTAGACCGGGACAGTCCTCTGGAAACACCATATATTTT.

In this sample, this clone turned up once. This chain uses TRBV5-4 with TRBJ2-1, with D unclear. CDR1 is SGHNT and CDR2 is YYREEE in the germline V gene (reference sequence). Between the trimmed V and J ends, which lost 2 bases and 0 bases, there was a span of 3 bases. The CDR3 is 13 amino acids. The DNA for the CDR3 is TGTGCCAGCAGCTTTGACTCCTACAATGAGCAGTTCTTC. It codes for CASSFDSYNEQFF.

The chain is built from TRBV9 and TRBJ1-6, with TRBD1 identical over 7 bases. V was clipped by 4 bases and J by 7 bases; unmatched bases: 5. This CDR3 comprises 14 residues. CDR1 and CDR2 (germline): SGDLS, YYNGEE. The CDR3 coding sequence is TGTGCCAGCAGCAGAGGGGGCGCCAATTCACCCCTCCACTTT. It specifies CASSRGGANSPLHF.

The genes are TRBV9 and TRBJ2-5; tentative D call: TRBD2 (6 bases). The ends were cut back, 6 bases at V and 2 bases at J, with 14 bases in the middle. The CDR3 is 14 residues long. Germline CDR1 is SGDLS and CDR2 is YYNGEE. Here the CDR3 DNA reads TGTGCCAGCAATGCGGGGCAGCCGCAAGAGACCCAGTACTTC. Its protein is CASNAGQPQETQYF.

This clone is medium-sized within its sample. The chain carries TRBV28 and TRBJ2-1; 12 bases are a match to TRBD2. CDR3 length equals 14 residues. V shed 6 bases, J shed 9 bases, and the junction held 6 bases outside the gene matches. Per germline, CDR1 MDHEN and CDR2 SYDVKM. CDR3: CASRSSGRALEQFF. DNA for the CDR3: TGTGCCAGCAGATCTAGCGGGAGGGCCCTTGAGCAGTTCTTC.

The rearrangement uses TRBV5-5 and TRBJ2-5, with D unresolved. The V end was cut by 1 base, the J end by 5 bases, with 15 bases between. The germline V gene encodes CDR1 SGHKS and CDR2 YYEKEE (reference sequence). The CDR3 length is 15 residues. CDR3 sequence reads: CASSLKVVQAETQYF. CDR3 nucleotide sequence: TGTGCCAGCAGCTTGAAGGTGGTGCAGGCTGAGACCCAGTACTTC.

The chain couples TRBV10-3 to TRBJ2-5; D might be TRBD2 (6 bases). CDR3 length: 14 amino acids. In germline, CDR1 is ENHRY, CDR2 SYGVKD. Trimming took off 2 bases at V and 5 bases at J, with 12 bases between the two ends. This chain's CDR3 is CAISERSGRETQYF. For the CDR3, the DNA is TGTGCCATCAGTGAGAGATCAGGGAGGGAGACCCAGTACTTC.

The rearrangement uses TRBV27 and TRBJ1-2; a possible D gene is TRBD1 (5 bases). Germline V gives CDR1 MNHEY, CDR2 SMNVEV (reference sequence). V lost 5 bases to trimming and J lost 0 bases, with 13 bases between them. This CDR3 comprises 15 residues. The CDR3 sequence is CASSKRLQANYGYTF. The CDR3 nucleotides read TGTGCCAGCAGTAAGAGGCTACAGGCTAACTATGGCTACACCTTC.

This chain connects TRBV29-1 to TRBJ1-4; 11 bases are a match to TRBD1. Trimming cost V 4 bases and J 13 bases; bases outside gene matches: 5. CDR1 is SQVTM and CDR2 is ANQGSEA in the germline V gene. The CDR3 has 12 residues. The CDR3: CSVVWDRGTLFF. The CDR3 nucleotides read TGCAGCGTTGTTTGGGACAGGGGGACACTGTTTTTT.

The chain is built from TRBV28 and TRBJ2-7; 12 nucleotides match TRBD1. Germline V gene data show CDR1 as MDHEN and CDR2 as SYDVKM. V lost 6 bases, J lost 4 bases, and 10 bases stayed unmatched. This CDR3 contains 16 residues. The CDR3 is CASRAPGQGALYEQYF. For the CDR3, the DNA is TGTGCCAGCAGAGCTCCGGGACAGGGGGCTTTGTACGAGCAGTACTTC.

The genes are TRBV2 and TRBJ1-2; D ambiguous. The CDR3 has 13 amino acids. Germline lookup yields CDR1 SNHLY and CDR2 FYNNEI. The V gene lost 10 bases and the J gene lost 6 bases, with 18 bases spanning the gap. This CDR3 reads CATEVSRSDGYTF. Here the CDR3 DNA reads TGTGCCACAGAAGTATCCAGGTCGGATGGCTACACCTTC.